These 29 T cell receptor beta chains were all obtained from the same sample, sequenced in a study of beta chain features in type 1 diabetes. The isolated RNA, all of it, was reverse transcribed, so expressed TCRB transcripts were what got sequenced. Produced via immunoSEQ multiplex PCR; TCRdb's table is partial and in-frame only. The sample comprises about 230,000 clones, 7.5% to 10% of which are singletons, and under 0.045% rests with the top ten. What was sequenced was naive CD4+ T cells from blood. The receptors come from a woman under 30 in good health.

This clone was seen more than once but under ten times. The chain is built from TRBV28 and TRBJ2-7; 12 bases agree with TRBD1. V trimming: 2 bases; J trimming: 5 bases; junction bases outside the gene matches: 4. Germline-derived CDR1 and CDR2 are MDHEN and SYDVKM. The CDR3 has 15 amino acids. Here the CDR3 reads CASSLVGTGGHEQYF. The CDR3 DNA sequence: TGTGCCAGCAGTTTAGTCGGGACAGGGGGCCACGAGCAGTACTTC.

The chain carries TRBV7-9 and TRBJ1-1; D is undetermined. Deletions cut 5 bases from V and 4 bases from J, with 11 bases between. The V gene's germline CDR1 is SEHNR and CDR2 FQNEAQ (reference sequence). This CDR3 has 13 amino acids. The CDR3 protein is CASSAATGTEAFF. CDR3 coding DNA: TGTGCCAGCAGCGCGGCGACCGGCACTGAAGCTTTCTTT.

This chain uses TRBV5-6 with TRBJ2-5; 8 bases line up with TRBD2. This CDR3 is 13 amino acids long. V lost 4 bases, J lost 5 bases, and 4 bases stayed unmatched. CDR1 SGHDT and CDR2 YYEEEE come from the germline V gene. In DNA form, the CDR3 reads TGTGCCAGCAGCCTACGGGGGGGGGAGACCCAGTACTTC. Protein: CASSLRGGETQYF.

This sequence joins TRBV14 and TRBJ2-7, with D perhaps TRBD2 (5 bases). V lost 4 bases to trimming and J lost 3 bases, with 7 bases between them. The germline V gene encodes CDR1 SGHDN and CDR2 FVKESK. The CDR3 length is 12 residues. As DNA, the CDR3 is TGTGCCAGCAGCCCGGGGAACTACGAGCAGTACTTC. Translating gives CASSPGNYEQYF.

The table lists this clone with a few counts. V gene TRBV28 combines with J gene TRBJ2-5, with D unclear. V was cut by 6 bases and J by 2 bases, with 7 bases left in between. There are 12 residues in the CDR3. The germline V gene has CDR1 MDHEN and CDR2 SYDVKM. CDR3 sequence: CASRQSQETQYF. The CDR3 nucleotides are TGTGCCAGCAGGCAGTCACAAGAGACCCAGTACTTC.

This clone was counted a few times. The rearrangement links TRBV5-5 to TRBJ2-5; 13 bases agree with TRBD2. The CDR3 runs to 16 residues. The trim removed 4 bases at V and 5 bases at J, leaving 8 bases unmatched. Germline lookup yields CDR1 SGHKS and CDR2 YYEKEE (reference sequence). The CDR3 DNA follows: TGTGCCAGCAGCCCGCGACTAGCGGGGGGAAAGGAGACCCAGTACTTC. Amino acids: CASSPRLAGGKETQYF.

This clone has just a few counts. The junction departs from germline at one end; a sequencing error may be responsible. The CDR3 nucleotides are TGTGCCAGCAGTTACAGAGGGGCGGGGGGGCTGGTCTTC. This gives the protein CASSYRGAGGLVF. V and J are TRBV6-5 and TRBJ2-1, with TRBD2 identical over 9 bases. Per germline, CDR1 MNHEY and CDR2 SVGAGI. There are 13 residues in the CDR3.

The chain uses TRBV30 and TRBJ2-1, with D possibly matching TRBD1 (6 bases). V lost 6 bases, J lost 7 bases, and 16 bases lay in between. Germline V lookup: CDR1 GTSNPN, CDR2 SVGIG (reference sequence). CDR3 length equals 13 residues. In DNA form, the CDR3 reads TGTGCCTGCAAACGGACAGTAGGTAATGAGCAGTTCTTC. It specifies CACKRTVGNEQFF.

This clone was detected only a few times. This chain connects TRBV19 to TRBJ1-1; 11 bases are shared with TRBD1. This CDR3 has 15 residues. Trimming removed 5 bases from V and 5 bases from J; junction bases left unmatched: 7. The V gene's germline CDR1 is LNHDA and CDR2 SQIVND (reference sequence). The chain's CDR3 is CASSLDRGRETEAFF. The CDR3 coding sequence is TGTGCCAGTAGTCTGGACAGGGGGCGAGAGACTGAAGCTTTCTTT.

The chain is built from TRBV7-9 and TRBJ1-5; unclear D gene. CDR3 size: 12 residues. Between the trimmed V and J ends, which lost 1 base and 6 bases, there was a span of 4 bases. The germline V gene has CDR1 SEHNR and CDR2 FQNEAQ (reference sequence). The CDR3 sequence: CASSLDSQPQHF. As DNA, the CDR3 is TGTGCCAGCAGCTTAGACTCTCAGCCCCAGCATTTT.

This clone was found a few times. The CDR3, as DNA: TGCAGCGTTGTTCTAGTGGGGACAGGGGAGTCTGAAGCTTTCTTT. This codes for CSVVLVGTGESEAFF. V is TRBV29-1 and J is TRBJ1-1; 10 positions agree with TRBD1. With V trimmed by 4 bases and J by 6 bases, 11 bases remained unmatched. CDR1 is SQVTM and CDR2 is ANQGSEA in the germline V gene. This CDR3 contains 15 residues.

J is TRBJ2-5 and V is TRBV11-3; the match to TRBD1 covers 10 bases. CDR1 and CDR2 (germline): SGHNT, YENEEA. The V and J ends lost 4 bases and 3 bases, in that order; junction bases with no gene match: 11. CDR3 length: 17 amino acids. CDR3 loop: CASSSSLGQGMEETQYF. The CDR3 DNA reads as TGTGCCAGCAGCTCGTCCTTGGGACAGGGGATGGAAGAGACCCAGTACTTC.

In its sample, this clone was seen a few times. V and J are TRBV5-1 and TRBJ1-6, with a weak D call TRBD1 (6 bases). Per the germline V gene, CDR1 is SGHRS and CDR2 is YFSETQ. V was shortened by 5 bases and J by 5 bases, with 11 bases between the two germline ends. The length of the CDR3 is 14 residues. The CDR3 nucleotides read TGCGCCAGCAGGCTTGGACAGAATAATTCACCCCTCCACTTT. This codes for CASRLGQNNSPLHF.

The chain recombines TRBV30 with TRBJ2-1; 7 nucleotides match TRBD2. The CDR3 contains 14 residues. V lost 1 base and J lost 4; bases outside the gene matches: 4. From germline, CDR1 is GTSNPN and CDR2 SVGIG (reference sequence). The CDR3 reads CAWSGPGGYNEQFF. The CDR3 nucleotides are TGTGCCTGGAGTGGCCCGGGGGGATACAATGAGCAGTTCTTC.

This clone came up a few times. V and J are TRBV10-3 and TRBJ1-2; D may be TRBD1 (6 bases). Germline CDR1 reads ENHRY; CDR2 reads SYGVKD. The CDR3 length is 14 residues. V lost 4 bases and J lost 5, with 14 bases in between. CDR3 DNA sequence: TGTGCCATCAGTGGGGGGCAGCCGGCATATGGCTACACCTTC. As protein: CAISGGQPAYGYTF.

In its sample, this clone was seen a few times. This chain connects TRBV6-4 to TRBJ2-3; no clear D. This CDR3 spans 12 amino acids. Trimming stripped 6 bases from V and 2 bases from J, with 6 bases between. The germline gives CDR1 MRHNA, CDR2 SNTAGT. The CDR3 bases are TGTGCCAGCAGCGCGAACACAGATACGCAGTATTTT. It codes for CASSANTDTQYF.

The CDR3 loop is CASSQTGSGQPQHF. The DNA for the CDR3 is TGTGCCAGCAGCCAAACAGGGTCGGGTCAGCCCCAGCATTTT. The chain has TRBV2 and TRBJ1-5; D might be TRBD1 (6 bases). The V gene's germline CDR1 is SNHLY and CDR2 FYNNEI. Trimming pared 6 bases from V and 6 bases from J, leaving 15 bases between. This CDR3 region has 14 residues. Supplemented by reference TRBV2 and TRBJ1-5, the full variable domain reads EPEVTQTPSHQVTQMGQEVILRCVPISNHLYFYWYRQILGQKVEFLVSFYNNEISEKSEIFDDQFSVERPDGSNFTLKIRSTKLEDSAMYFCASSQTGSGQPQHFGDGTRLSIL.

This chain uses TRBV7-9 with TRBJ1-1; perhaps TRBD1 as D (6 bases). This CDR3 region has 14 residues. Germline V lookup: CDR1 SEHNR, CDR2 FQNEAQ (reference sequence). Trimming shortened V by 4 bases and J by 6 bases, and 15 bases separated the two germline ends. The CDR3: CASSSRTGGPEAFF. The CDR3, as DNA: TGTGCCAGCAGCTCTAGGACCGGGGGGCCTGAAGCTTTCTTT.

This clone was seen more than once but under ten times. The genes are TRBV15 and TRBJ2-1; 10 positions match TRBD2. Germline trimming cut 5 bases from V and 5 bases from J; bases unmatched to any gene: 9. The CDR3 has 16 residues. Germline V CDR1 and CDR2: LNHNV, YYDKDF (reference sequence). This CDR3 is CATSAPSGRLNNEQFF. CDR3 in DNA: TGTGCCACCAGCGCGCCTAGCGGGAGATTAAACAATGAGCAGTTCTTC.

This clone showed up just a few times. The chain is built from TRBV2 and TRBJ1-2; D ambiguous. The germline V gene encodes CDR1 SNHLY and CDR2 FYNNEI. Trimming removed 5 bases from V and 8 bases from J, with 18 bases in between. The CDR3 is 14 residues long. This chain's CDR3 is CASSYTTGGEGYTF. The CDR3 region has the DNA TGTGCCAGCAGTTATACTACTGGAGGAGAAGGCTACACCTTC.

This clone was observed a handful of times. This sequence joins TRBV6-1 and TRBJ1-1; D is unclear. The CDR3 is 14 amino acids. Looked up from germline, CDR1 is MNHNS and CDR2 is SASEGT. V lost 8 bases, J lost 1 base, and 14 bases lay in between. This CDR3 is CASVKTAGNTEAFF. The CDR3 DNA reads TGTGCCAGCGTAAAGACCGCGGGGAACACTGAAGCTTTCTTT.

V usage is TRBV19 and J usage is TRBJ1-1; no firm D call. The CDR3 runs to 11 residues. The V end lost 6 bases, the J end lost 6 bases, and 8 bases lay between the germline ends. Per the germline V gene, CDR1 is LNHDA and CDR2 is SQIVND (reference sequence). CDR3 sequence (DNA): TGTGCCAGTAGATCAGTATCTGAAGCTTTCTTT. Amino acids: CASRSVSEAFF. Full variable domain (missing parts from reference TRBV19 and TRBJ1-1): DGGITQSPKYLFRKEGQNVTLSCEQNLNHDAMYWYRQDPGQGLRLIYYSQIVNDFQKGDIAEGYSVSREKKESFPLTVTSAQKNPTAFYLCASRSVSEAFFGQGTRLTVV.

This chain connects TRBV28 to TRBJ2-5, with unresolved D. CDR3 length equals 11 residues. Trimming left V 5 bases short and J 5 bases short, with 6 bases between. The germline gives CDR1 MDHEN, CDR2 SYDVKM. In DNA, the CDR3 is TGTGCCAGCAGTCCGCGGGAGACCCAGTACTTC. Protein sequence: CASSPRETQYF.

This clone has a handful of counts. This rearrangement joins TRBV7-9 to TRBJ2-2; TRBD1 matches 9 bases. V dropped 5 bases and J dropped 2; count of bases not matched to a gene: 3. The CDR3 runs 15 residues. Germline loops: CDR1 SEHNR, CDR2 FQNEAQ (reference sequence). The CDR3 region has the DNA TGTGCCAGCAGCCGACAGGGGGTCAACACCGGGGAGCTGTTTTTT. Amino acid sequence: CASSRQGVNTGELFF.

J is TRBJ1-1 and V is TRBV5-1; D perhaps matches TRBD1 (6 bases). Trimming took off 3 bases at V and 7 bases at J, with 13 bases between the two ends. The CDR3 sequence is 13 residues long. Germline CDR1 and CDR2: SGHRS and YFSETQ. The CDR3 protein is CASSSPGHLEAFF. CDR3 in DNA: TGCGCCAGCAGCTCGCCGGGACACCTTGAAGCTTTCTTT. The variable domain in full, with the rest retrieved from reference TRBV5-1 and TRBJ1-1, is KAGVTQTPRYLIKTRGQQVTLSCSPISGHRSVSWYQQTPGQGLQFLFEYFSETQRNKGNFPGRFSGRQFSNSRSEMNVSTLELGDSALYLCASSSPGHLEAFFGQGTRLTVV.

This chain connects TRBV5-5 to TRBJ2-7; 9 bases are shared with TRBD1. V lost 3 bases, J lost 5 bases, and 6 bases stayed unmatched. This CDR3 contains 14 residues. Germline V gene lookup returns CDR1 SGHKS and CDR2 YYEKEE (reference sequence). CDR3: CASSWYRGRNEQYF. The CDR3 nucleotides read TGTGCCAGCAGCTGGTACAGGGGGCGCAACGAGCAGTACTTC.

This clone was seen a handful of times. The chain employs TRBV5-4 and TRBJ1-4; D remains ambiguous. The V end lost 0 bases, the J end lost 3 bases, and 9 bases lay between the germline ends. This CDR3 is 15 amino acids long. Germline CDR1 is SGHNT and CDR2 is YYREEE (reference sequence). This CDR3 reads CASSLGVTANEKLFF. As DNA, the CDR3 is TGTGCCAGCAGCTTGGGGGTTACAGCTAATGAAAAACTGTTTTTT.

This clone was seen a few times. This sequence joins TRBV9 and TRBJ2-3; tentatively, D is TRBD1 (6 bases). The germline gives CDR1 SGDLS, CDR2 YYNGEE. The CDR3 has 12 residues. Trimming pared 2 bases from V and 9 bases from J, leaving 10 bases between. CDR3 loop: CASSVFQGTQYF. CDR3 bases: TGTGCCAGCAGCGTTTTCCAGGGGACGCAGTATTTT.

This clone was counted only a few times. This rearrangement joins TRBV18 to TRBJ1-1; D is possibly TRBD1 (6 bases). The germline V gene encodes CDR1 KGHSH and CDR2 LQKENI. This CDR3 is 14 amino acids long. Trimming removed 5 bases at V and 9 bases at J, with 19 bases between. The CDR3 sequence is CASSSNDQQGKAFF. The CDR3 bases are TGTGCCAGCTCATCAAACGACCAACAGGGCAAAGCTTTCTTT.